This TCR beta chain was recorded in a study of Ad26.COV2.S vaccination and SARS-CoV-2 variants. The repertoire was sequenced with immunoSEQ multiplex PCR; TCRdb's copy has only in-frame clones and lacks some. The sample holds 100,000 or so clones, less than 85% seen once. This CDR3 contains 10 residues. V gave up 0 bases and J gave up 11 bases, with 7 bases separating them. CDR1 GTSNPN and CDR2 SVGIG come from the germline V gene (reference sequence). The specimen was peripheral blood, collected after recovery from COVID-19. The receptor was derived from a human donor who had recovered from COVID-19. The chain joins TRBV30 to TRBJ1-1; D not certain. The CDR3 nucleotides read TGTGCCTGGAGTGTTGAGTCGGCTTTCTTT. Its protein product is CAWSVESAFF. Complete variable domain (other parts from reference TRBV30 and TRBJ1-1): SQTIHQWPATLVQPVGSPLSLECTVEGTSNPNLYWYRQAAGRGLQLLFYSVGIGQISSEVPQNLSASRPQDRQFILSSKKLLLSDSGFYLCAWSVESAFFGQGTRLTVV.